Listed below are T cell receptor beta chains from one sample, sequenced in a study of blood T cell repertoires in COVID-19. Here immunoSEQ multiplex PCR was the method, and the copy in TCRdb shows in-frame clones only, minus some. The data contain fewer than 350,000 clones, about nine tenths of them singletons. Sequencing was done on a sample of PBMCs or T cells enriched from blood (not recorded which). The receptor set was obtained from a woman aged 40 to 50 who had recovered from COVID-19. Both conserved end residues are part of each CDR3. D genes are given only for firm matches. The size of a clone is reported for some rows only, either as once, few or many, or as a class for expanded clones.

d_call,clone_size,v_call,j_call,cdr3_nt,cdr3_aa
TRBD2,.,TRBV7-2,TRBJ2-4,TGTGCCAGCAGCTTACTCGTGGGCGGGGGGGAAAACATTCAGTACTTC,CASSLLVGGGENIQYF
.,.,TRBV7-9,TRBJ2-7,TGTGCCAGCAGCTTCACGGGAGCCTACGAGCAGTACTTC,CASSFTGAYEQYF
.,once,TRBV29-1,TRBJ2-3,TGCAGCGTTTTCCGCGCTGCTCCAAGCACAGATACGCAGTATTTT,CSVFRAAPSTDTQYF
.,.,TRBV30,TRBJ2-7,TGTGCCTGGAGTGTCGGAGGGGCGTCCTACGAGCAGTACTTC,CAWSVGGASYEQYF
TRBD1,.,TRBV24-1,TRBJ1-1,TGTGCCACCAGTGACCCCGGGACAGGGAACACTGAAGCTTTCTTT,CATSDPGTGNTEAFF
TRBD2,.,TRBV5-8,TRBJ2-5,TGTGCCAGCAGCTTGTACCGATCAGCGGGGGGGCCTTCAGAGACCCAGTACTTC,CASSLYRSAGGPSETQYF
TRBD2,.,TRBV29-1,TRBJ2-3,TGCAGCGCAGATAGGACTAGCGGGGGACCAGATACGCAGTATTTT,CSADRTSGGPDTQYF
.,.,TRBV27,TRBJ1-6,TGTGCCAGCAGTTTTACCAGGCCCAAGACGGATTCACCCCTCCACTTT,CASSFTRPKTDSPLHF
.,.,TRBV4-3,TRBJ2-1,TGCGCCAGCAGCCAAGACAGGCCTGCCTACAATGAGCAGTTCTTC,CASSQDRPAYNEQFF
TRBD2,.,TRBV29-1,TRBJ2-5,TGCAGCGTTGAAGGGACTAGCGGGGGGGCAACGGAGACCCAGTACTTC,CSVEGTSGGATETQYF
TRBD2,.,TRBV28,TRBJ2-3,TGTGCCAGCATCGAAGGTGGGAGGGGCACAGATACGCAGTATTTT,CASIEGGRGTDTQYF
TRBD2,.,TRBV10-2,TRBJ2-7,TGCGCCAGCAGTGAGGCGGGGGGCCCCATGGAGCAGTACTTC,CASSEAGGPMEQYF
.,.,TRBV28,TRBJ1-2,TGTGCCAGCAGTCCCACTCATAACTATGGCTACACCTTC,CASSPTHNYGYTF
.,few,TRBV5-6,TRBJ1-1,TGTGCCAGCAGCTTGACAGGACGGTCTGCTGAAGCTTTCTTT,CASSLTGRSAEAFF
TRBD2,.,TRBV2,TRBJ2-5,TGTGCCAGCAATTGGGGGGGGGAACAAGAGACCCAGTACTTC,CASNWGGEQETQYF
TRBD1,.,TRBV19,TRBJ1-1,TGTGCCAGTAGTCGACAGGGGGGGAACACTGAAGCTTTCTTT,CASSRQGGNTEAFF
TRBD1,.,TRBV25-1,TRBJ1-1,TGTGCCAGCGCTGGATACGCCATGGGACAGGCTGACACTGAAGCTTTCTTT,CASAGYAMGQADTEAFF
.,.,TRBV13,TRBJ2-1,TGTGCCAGCAGCTTATGGGACACCCTTTACTACAATGAGCAGTTCTTC,CASSLWDTLYYNEQFF
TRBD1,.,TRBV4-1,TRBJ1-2,TGCGCCAGCAGCCAAGATCCCTTAGGCAGGGGGATTGACTATGGCTACACCTTC,CASSQDPLGRGIDYGYTF
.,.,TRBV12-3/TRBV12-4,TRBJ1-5,TGTGCCAGCAGACAGGGCGATCAGCCCCAGCATTTT,CASRQGDQPQHF
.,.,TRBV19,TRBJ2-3,TGTGCCAGTAGTATAGAACTCCTCACAGATACGCAGTATTTT,CASSIELLTDTQYF
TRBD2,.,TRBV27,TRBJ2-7,TGTGCCAGCAGTTTAGGATGGGCTAGCGGGACCTACGAGCAGTACTTC,CASSLGWASGTYEQYF
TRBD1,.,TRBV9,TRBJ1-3,TGTGCCAGCAGCGGACTACAGGGGGCGAATGGAAACACCATATATTTT,CASSGLQGANGNTIYF
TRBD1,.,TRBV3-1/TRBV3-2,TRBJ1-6,TGTGCCAGCAGCCAAGTACCTCCCTCAGGGGGATGGTCACCCCTCCACTTT,CASSQVPPSGGWSPLHF
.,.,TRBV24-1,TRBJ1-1,TGTGCCACCAGTGAGGCAAACACTGAAGCTTTCTTT,CATSEANTEAFF
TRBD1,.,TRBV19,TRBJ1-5,TGTGCCAGTAGTCCCGGGGACAGGGGGCGAGGTCAGCCCCAGCATTTT,CASSPGDRGRGQPQHF
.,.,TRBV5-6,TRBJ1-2,TGTGCCAGCAGCCGGGGGGCGGGCCTCTTCTATGGCTACACCTTC,CASSRGAGLFYGYTF
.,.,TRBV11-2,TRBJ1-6,TGTGCCAGCAGCTTAGGGAGGGCGGCACCGGGGGCCTATAATTCACCCCTCCACTTT,CASSLGRAAPGAYNSPLHF
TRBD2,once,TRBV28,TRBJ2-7,TGTGTCGCGGGGGTGTCGTACTTC,CVAGVSYF
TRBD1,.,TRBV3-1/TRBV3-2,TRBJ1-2,TGTGCCAGCAGCCAAGAGGACAGGGGTGGTGGCTACACCTTC,CASSQEDRGGGYTF
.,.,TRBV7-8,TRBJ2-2,TGTGCCAGCAGCTTAATCTGGAGGGGGCAGAGTTTGAACACCGGGGAGCTGTTTTTT,CASSLIWRGQSLNTGELFF
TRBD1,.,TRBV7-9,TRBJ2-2,TGTGCCAGCAGCTTTTTGCCAGGGGGTGTGAACACCGGGGAGCTGTTTTTT,CASSFLPGGVNTGELFF
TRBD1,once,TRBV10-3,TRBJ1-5,TGTGCCAAGACAGGGGCCCAGCATTTT,CAKTGAQHF
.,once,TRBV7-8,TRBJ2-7,TGTGCCAGCAGCTTAGAGCAGGCTAGCCCACTCTACGAGCAGTACTTC,CASSLEQASPLYEQYF
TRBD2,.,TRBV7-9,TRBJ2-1,TGTGCCAGCAGCTTTAGCGGGAGCGGTTCCTACAATGAGCAGTTCTTC,CASSFSGSGSYNEQFF
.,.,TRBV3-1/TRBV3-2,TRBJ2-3,TGTGCCAGCAGCCCATCCCGGACTATTACTGCAGATACGCAGTATTTT,CASSPSRTITADTQYF
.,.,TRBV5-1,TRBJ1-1,TGCGCCAGCAGCTTACAGGGTGAAGCTTTCTTT,CASSLQGEAFF
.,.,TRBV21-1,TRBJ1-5,TGTGCCAGCAGCCCTAGGGGGACAGGGTACCAGCCCCAGCATTTT,CASSPRGTGYQPQHF
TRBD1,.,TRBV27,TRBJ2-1,TGTGCCAGCCATCCGGGCCTTGTCAGGGGGCAGGGCAATGAGCAGTTCTTC,CASHPGLVRGQGNEQFF
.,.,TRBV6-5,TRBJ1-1,TGTGCCAGCAGTTACTCGCGGCCGGACACTGAAGCTTTCTTT,CASSYSRPDTEAFF
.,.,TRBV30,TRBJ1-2,TGTGCCTGGGACCATGGGCTCTATGGCTACACCTTC,CAWDHGLYGYTF
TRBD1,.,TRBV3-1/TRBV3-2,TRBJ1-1,TGTGCCAGCAGCCAAGTCATCGGACAGGGACGTGAAGCTTTCTTT,CASSQVIGQGREAFF
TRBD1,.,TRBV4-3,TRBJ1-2,TGCGCCAGCAGCCAGAGGGACAGGGGGTGGGATGGCTACACCTTC,CASSQRDRGWDGYTF
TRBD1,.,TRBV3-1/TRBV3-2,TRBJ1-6,TGTGCCAGCAGCCTTCGCCAGGGGGGCAATTCACCCCTCCACTTT,CASSLRQGGNSPLHF
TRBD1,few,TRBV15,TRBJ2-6,TGTGCCACCACGGGACAGAGCTCTGGGGCCAACGTCCTGACTTTC,CATTGQSSGANVLTF
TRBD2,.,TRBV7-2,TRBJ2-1,TGTGCCAGCAGCTTCCCCATCTCGAGCGGGGGGTCCTACAATGAGCAGTTCTTC,CASSFPISSGGSYNEQFF
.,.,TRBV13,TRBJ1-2,TGTGCCAGCCATGAAGCGGGGATCCCTGGCTACACCTTC,CASHEAGIPGYTF
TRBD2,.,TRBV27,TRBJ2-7,TGTGCCAGCAGAACAACCGGGACTAGCTCCTACGAGCAGTACTTC,CASRTTGTSSYEQYF
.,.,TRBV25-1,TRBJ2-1,TGTGCCAGCAGTCAAGGGGGCTCCTACAATGAGCAGTTCTTC,CASSQGGSYNEQFF
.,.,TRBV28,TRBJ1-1,TGTGCCAGCAGTTCGCCACCAGGAAACACTGAAGCTTTCTTT,CASSSPPGNTEAFF
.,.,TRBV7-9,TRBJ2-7,TGTGCCAGCAGCCGAAGGAGCGACTCCTACGAGCAGTACTTC,CASSRRSDSYEQYF
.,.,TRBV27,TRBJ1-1,TGTGCCAGCAGTTTAGATAGCAGGGGAACGTCTTTCTTT,CASSLDSRGTSFF
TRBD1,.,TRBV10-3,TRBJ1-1,TGTGCCATCAGCCGGGACAGGGAATCTGAAGCTTTCTTT,CAISRDRESEAFF
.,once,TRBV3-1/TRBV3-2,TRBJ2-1,TGTGCCAACGATTTGACAGGGAGGTCCTACAATGAGCAGTTCTTC,CANDLTGRSYNEQFF
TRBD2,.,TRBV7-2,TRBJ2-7,TGTGCCAGCAGCTTAGAAACTAGCGGGGGGAGGTACGAGCAGTACTTC,CASSLETSGGRYEQYF
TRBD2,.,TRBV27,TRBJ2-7,TGTGCCAGCAGTTCCCGACTAGCGGGGGGCCCATCCTACGAGCAGTACTTC,CASSSRLAGGPSYEQYF
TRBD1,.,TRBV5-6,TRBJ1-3,TGTGCCAGCAGCTTAGAGACAGGGCTTGGAAACACCATATATTTT,CASSLETGLGNTIYF
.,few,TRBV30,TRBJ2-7,TGTGCCTGGGGGAGGTCAAGCTCCTACGAGCAGTACTTC,CAWGRSSSYEQYF
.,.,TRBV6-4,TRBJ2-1,TGTGCCAGCAGTGACCCGACTAGATTCGACAATGAGCAGTTCTTC,CASSDPTRFDNEQFF
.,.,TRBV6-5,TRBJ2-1,TGTGCCACCTCTGGGGAGGCGGGGATTCACAATGAGCAGTTCTTC,CATSGEAGIHNEQFF